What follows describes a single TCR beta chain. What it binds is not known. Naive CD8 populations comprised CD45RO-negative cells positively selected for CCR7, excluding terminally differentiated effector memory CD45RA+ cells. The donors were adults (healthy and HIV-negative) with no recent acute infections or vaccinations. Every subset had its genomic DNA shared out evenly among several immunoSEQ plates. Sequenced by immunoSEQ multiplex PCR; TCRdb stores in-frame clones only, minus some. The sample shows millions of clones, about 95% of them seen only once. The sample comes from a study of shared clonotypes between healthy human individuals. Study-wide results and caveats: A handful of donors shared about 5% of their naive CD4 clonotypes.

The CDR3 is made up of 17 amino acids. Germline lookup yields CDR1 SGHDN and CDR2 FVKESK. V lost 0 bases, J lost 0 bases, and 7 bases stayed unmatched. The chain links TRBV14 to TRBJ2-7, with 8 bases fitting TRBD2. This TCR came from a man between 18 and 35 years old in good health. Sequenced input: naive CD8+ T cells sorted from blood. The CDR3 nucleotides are TGTGCCAGCAGCCAAGATAGTGCGGGACTAGTCTCCTACGAGCAGTACTTC. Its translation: CASSQDSAGLVSYEQYF.